A single sample gave rise to the 30 T cell receptor beta chains below, sequenced in a study of blood T cells in healthy people across ages. The use of a sample-barcoded 5' primer and a J-beta primer mix characterized a second PCR of roughly 6 to 12 cycles. TCRdb ran MiXCR on the 5' RACE reads and lists one entry per CDR3 protein. The profile shows about 970,000 distinct CDR3 sequences, about 51% of them singletons. The source material was blood. The origin of the receptors is an older woman in good health.

This clonotype was picked up one time. The chain combines TRBV28 with TRBJ2-1, with 11 bases lining up with TRBD2. The junction had 9 bases not matched to a gene; V was cut back by 4 bases and J by 7 bases. CDR3 size: 16 residues. Germline lookup yields CDR1 MDHEN and CDR2 SYDVKM. CDR3 bases: TGTGCCAGCAGTTCTATAGCGGGAGGGACGGGGAATGAGCAGTTCTTC. Encoded protein: CASSSIAGGTGNEQFF.

In DNA, the CDR3 is TGCGCCAGCAGTGAGCCCTATAGCGGTGACCTAGCCAAAAACATTCAGTACTTC. This translates into CASSEPYSGDLAKNIQYF. The chain employs TRBV10-2 and TRBJ2-4, with a weak D call TRBD2 (6 bases). The germline CDR1 and CDR2 sequences are WSHSY and SAAADI. V was clipped by 2 bases and J by 0 bases, with 17 bases between them. This CDR3 comprises 18 residues.

The CDR3 nucleotides are TGTGCCAGCACGGTCGGTAGCGGGAGTAATATTAGGGACAATGAGCAGTTCTTC. This codes for CASTVGSGSNIRDNEQFF. The chain uses TRBV6-2 or TRBV6-3 and TRBJ2-1; 9 bases are shared with TRBD2. The CDR3 is made up of 18 amino acids. Per the germline V gene, CDR1 is MNHEY and CDR2 is SVGEGT. With V trimmed by 7 bases and J by 5 bases, 18 bases remained unmatched.

The CDR3 region is CASSLSMTGGFSYEQYF. The CDR3 DNA reads TGCGCCAGCAGCTTGTCAATGACAGGGGGCTTCTCCTACGAGCAGTACTTC. This sequence joins TRBV5-1 and TRBJ2-7, with 10 bases lining up with TRBD1. Germline lookup yields CDR1 SGHRS and CDR2 YFSETQ. CDR3 length: 17 residues. Trimming removed 1 base from V and 0 bases from J; junction bases left unmatched: 7. Variable domain in full (rest from reference TRBV5-1 and TRBJ2-7): KAGVTQTPRYLIKTRGQQVTLSCSPISGHRSVSWYQQTPGQGLQFLFEYFSETQRNKGNFPGRFSGRQFSNSRSEMNVSTLELGDSALYLCASSLSMTGGFSYEQYFGPGTRLTVT.

The rearrangement joins TRBV7-9 to TRBJ2-4; D remains ambiguous. The CDR3 has 13 residues. Per the germline V gene, CDR1 is SEHNR and CDR2 is FQNEAQ (reference sequence). V was pared by 6 bases and J by 14 bases, with 20 bases between. The CDR3 nucleotides are TGTGCCAGCAGGAAAGGATTGGCGGAAAGAAAGTACTTC. Translating gives CASRKGLAERKYF.

There are a few counts of this clonotype. The rearrangement uses TRBV4-1 and TRBJ2-1; the match to TRBD2 covers 11 bases. The CDR3 length is 17 residues. J was trimmed by 7 bases and V by 0 bases; bases with no gene match: 8. Per germline, CDR1 MGHRA and CDR2 YSYEKL. DNA of the CDR3: TGCGCCAGCAGCCAAGACGCCGGGACTAGCGGCCCAAATGAGCAGTTCTTC. It codes for CASSQDAGTSGPNEQFF.

The CDR3 coding sequence is TGCAGTGCTAGACCCCCGGGACAGAGTTATGGCTACACCTTC. It specifies CSARPPGQSYGYTF. The chain links TRBV20-1 to TRBJ1-2, with 7 bases matching TRBD1. In germline, CDR1 is DFQATT, CDR2 SNEGSKA (reference sequence). V was pared by 2 bases and J by 5 bases, with 8 bases of the junction left unmatched. The CDR3 totals 14 residues.

This clonotype was counted between two and nine times. This chain connects TRBV6-6 to TRBJ1-2; D unclear. From germline, CDR1 is MNHNY and CDR2 SVGAGI (reference sequence). Deletions cut 2 bases from V and 7 bases from J, with 14 bases between. This CDR3 contains 14 residues. CDR3 protein: CASSYNDRGSGYTF. For the CDR3, the DNA is TGTGCCAGCAGTTACAACGACCGTGGGTCTGGCTACACCTTC.

V and J are TRBV19 and TRBJ2-7; TRBD1 might be the D (6 bases). The V gene lost 6 bases and the J gene lost 2 bases, with 11 bases spanning the gap. The V gene's germline CDR1 is LNHDA and CDR2 SQIVND (reference sequence). CDR3 length: 13 amino acids. The CDR3 loop is CASSRDIAYEQYF. CDR3 nucleotides: TGTGCCAGTAGCCGGGACATCGCCTACGAGCAGTACTTC.

J is TRBJ2-5 and V is TRBV2, with D hard to call. Germline CDR1 is SNHLY and CDR2 is FYNNEI. CDR3 length: 12 residues. V gave up 1 base and J gave up 4 bases, with 4 bases separating them. CDR3 residues: CASSEVPETQYF. CDR3 nucleotide sequence: TGTGCCAGCAGTGAAGTTCCAGAGACCCAGTACTTC.

The genes are TRBV6-6 and TRBJ2-5; D may be TRBD2 (7 bases). Trimming took off 3 bases at V and 11 bases at J, with 13 bases between the two ends. Per the germline V gene, CDR1 is MNHNY and CDR2 is SVGAGI (reference sequence). The CDR3 sequence is 12 residues long. The CDR3 DNA sequence: TGTGCCAGCAGTTATGGGGAGGGGGAGCAGTACTTC. Translating gives CASSYGEGEQYF.

V is TRBV7-9 and J is TRBJ2-7, with 13 bases lining up with TRBD2. The CDR3 is 16 residues long. The germline V gene encodes CDR1 SEHNR and CDR2 FQNEAQ (reference sequence). With 5 bases clipped from V and 7 bases from J, the junction kept 11 bases outside the gene matches. For the CDR3, the DNA is TGTGCCAGCAGCCCGGGGACTAGCGGGATCTCCTGGGAGCAGTACTTC. It translates to CASSPGTSGISWEQYF.

This chain links TRBV18 with TRBJ1-2; no clear D gene. The germline V gene has CDR1 KGHSH and CDR2 LQKENI. The ends were cut back, 3 bases at V and 0 bases at J, with 11 bases in the middle. This CDR3 is built from 15 residues. CDR3 DNA: TGTGCCAGCTCACCCAGAGAAAGCGCTAACTATGGCTACACCTTC. Its protein product is CASSPRESANYGYTF.

The V and J genes are TRBV29-1 and TRBJ2-1, with TRBD1 identical over 10 bases. Trimming took 7 bases from V and 6 from J; bases not matched to a gene: 9. Germline CDR1 and CDR2: SQVTM and ANQGSEA. The CDR3 contains 14 residues. Here the CDR3 reads CSGQGTGAVNEQFF. CDR3 in DNA: TGCAGCGGACAAGGGACAGGGGCGGTCAATGAGCAGTTCTTC.

The chain uses TRBV7-2 and TRBJ1-2; 8 bases map to TRBD1. Germline CDR1 reads SGHTA; CDR2 reads FQGNSA. This CDR3 contains 15 residues. With V trimmed by 5 bases and J by 8 bases, 13 bases remained unmatched. Here the CDR3 DNA reads TGTGCCAGCAGCCCACAGACAGGGGCGGATGGAGGCTACACCTTC. This codes for CASSPQTGADGGYTF.

The table lists this clonotype with a few counts. CDR3 bases: TGTGCCAGCAGTGCACTCGCGGGAACAGATACGCAGTATTTT. Protein sequence: CASSALAGTDTQYF. This chain joins TRBV2 and TRBJ2-3; D possibly corresponds to TRBD2 (6 bases). CDR1 and CDR2 from the germline V gene are SNHLY and FYNNEI. With 4 bases removed from V and 3 bases from J, the gap between germline ends came to 11 bases. CDR3 size: 14 residues.

This clonotype was seen more than once but under ten times. The chain carries TRBV5-1 and TRBJ1-6; tentative D call: TRBD1 (6 bases). The CDR3 has 15 amino acids. CDR1 and CDR2 (germline): SGHRS, YFSETQ. The ends were cut back, 3 bases at V and 4 bases at J, with 11 bases in the middle. The DNA for the CDR3 is TGCGCCAGCAGCTCCGCGGGACAATATAATTCACCCCTCCACTTT. Amino acids: CASSSAGQYNSPLHF.

The table lists this clonotype with many counts. J is TRBJ2-3 and V is TRBV29-1; TRBD2 might be the D (5 bases). The germline CDR1 and CDR2 sequences are SQVTM and ANQGSEA. V lost 4 bases, J lost 5 bases, and 16 bases lay in between. The CDR3 is 14 residues long. DNA for the CDR3: TGCAGCGTTGTGTGGGGAGCCGAAGGAGATACGCAGTATTTT. Translated: CSVVWGAEGDTQYF.

This rearrangement joins TRBV20-1 to TRBJ2-1, with D uncertain. The CDR3 is 13 residues long. Germline V gene lookup returns CDR1 DFQATT and CDR2 SNEGSKA (reference sequence). With 3 bases removed from V and 3 bases from J, the gap between germline ends came to 9 bases. The CDR3 protein is CSARSRNYNEQFF. The CDR3 nucleotides are TGCAGTGCTAGGTCCAGGAACTACAATGAGCAGTTCTTC.

The chain links TRBV9 to TRBJ2-6; 10 bases map to TRBD2. V dropped 4 bases and J dropped 2; count of bases not matched to a gene: 15. This CDR3 is 20 amino acids long. Germline loops: CDR1 SGDLS, CDR2 YYNGEE. The CDR3 DNA reads as TGTGCCAGCAGCCCAAAGATTGGGCTAGCGGGAGCAGCTGGGGCCAACGTCCTGACTTTC. It yields the protein CASSPKIGLAGAAGANVLTF.

This sequence joins TRBV7-6 and TRBJ1-6; the D is unclear. V lost 0 bases to trimming and J lost 9 bases, with 9 bases between them. The CDR3 totals 14 residues. Germline values: CDR1 SGHVS, CDR2 FNYEAQ. CDR3 sequence (DNA): TGTGCCAGCAGCTTAGCCCGGCTCGGTTCACCCCTCCACTTT. It encodes CASSLARLGSPLHF.

This clonotype was observed at least ten times. The chain has TRBV12-3 or TRBV12-4 and TRBJ2-7; a weak D match, TRBD1 (6 bases). There are 14 residues in the CDR3. Trimming left V 2 bases short and J 1 base short, with 9 bases between. In DNA form, the CDR3 reads TGTGCCAGCAGTTTATACAGGGATTCCTACGAGCAGTACTTC. Its protein is CASSLYRDSYEQYF.

The CDR3 loop reads CASSTDRHLPYEQYF. The DNA of the CDR3 is TGTGCCAGCAGCACAGACAGACACTTACCCTACGAGCAGTACTTC. The V gene is TRBV27, the J gene TRBJ2-7; tentatively, D is TRBD1 (5 bases). The CDR3 runs 15 residues. V gave up 6 bases and J gave up 2 bases, with 17 bases separating them. The germline V gene encodes CDR1 MNHEY and CDR2 SMNVEV (reference sequence).

J is TRBJ1-2 and V is TRBV29-1, with TRBD1 matching over 8 bases. J was trimmed by 4 bases and V by 6 bases; bases with no gene match: 7. Per the germline V gene, CDR1 is SQVTM and CDR2 is ANQGSEA. The length of the CDR3 is 13 residues. The CDR3 DNA reads TGCAGCGTGGGCAGGGGGCCAGGCTATGGCTACACCTTC. Its translation is CSVGRGPGYGYTF. The whole variable domain, remainder taken from reference TRBV29-1 and TRBJ1-2, is SAVISQKPSRDICQRGTSLTIQCQVDSQVTMMFWYRQQPGQSLTLIATANQGSEATYESGFVIDKFPISRPNLTFSTLTVSNMSPEDSSIYLCSVGRGPGYGYTFGSGTRLTVV.

The chain is built from TRBV28 and TRBJ2-7; unclear D gene. CDR1 is MDHEN and CDR2 is SYDVKM in the germline V gene. The CDR3 contains 14 residues. V lost 2 bases and J 2 bases, leaving 10 bases between the germline ends. CDR3 coding DNA: TGTGCCAGCAGTTTAGGGCGGAAGACCTACGAGCAGTACTTC. Its protein is CASSLGRKTYEQYF.

The chain uses TRBV7-6 and TRBJ2-3; the match to TRBD1 covers 9 bases. V lost 6 bases and J lost 0; bases outside the gene matches: 7. CDR3 length: 16 residues. Germline V gene data show CDR1 as SGHVS and CDR2 as FNYEAQ. The CDR3 loop is CASRRGQGTSTDTQYF. The CDR3 nucleotides read TGTGCCAGCAGACGGGGACAGGGAACTAGCACAGATACGCAGTATTTT.

This clonotype was seen once. The rearrangement joins TRBV29-1 to TRBJ2-2, with no clear D. V was shortened by 6 bases and J by 0 bases, with 11 bases between the two germline ends. The CDR3 extends over 14 amino acids. Germline CDR1 and CDR2: SQVTM and ANQGSEA. CDR3 amino acids: CSVPTAANTGELFF. As DNA, the CDR3 is TGCAGCGTCCCGACTGCAGCGAACACCGGGGAGCTGTTTTTT.

This clonotype was picked up a small number of times. The chain carries TRBV29-1 and TRBJ1-2, with D uncertain. The germline V gene has CDR1 SQVTM and CDR2 ANQGSEA. CDR3 length equals 11 residues. V gave up 6 bases and J gave up 8 bases, with 13 bases separating them. The CDR3 DNA is TGCAGCGTGACGGCTGGCAGAGGCTACACCTTC. Translation: CSVTAGRGYTF.

This chain joins TRBV28 and TRBJ2-7, with 7 bases lining up with TRBD1. With 5 bases clipped from V and 12 bases from J, the junction kept 7 bases outside the gene matches. Germline-derived CDR1 and CDR2 are MDHEN and SYDVKM. The CDR3 consists of 11 residues. The CDR3 loop reads CASSIQGQRYF. CDR3 nucleotide sequence: TGTGCCAGCAGTATTCAGGGACAGCGGTACTTC.

This sequence joins TRBV7-9 and TRBJ2-4; 7 bases line up with TRBD2. Near its end, the DNA agrees better with TRBJ2-7, so the J call may be wrong. CDR1 is SEHNR, CDR2 FQNEAQ, per germline (reference sequence). There are 14 residues in the CDR3. This chain's CDR3 is CASNPGGNSYEQYF. The CDR3 coding sequence is TGTGCCAGCAATCCGGGAGGCAACTCCTACGAGCAGTACTTC.